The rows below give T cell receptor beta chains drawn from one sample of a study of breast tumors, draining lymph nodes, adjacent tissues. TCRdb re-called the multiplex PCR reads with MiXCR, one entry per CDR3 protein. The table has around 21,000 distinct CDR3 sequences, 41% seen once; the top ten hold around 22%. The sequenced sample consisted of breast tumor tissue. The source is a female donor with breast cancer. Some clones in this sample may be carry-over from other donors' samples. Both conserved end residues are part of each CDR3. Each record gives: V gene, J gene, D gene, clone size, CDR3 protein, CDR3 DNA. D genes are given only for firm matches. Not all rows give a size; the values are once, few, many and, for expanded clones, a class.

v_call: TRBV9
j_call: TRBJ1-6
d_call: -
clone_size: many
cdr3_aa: CASSVDPQPTYNSPLHF
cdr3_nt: TGTGCCAGCAGCGTAGATCCCCAGCCTACCTATAATTCACCCCTCCACTTT

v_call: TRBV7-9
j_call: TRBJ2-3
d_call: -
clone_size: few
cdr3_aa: CASSFYICSAKREGWTDTQYF
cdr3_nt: -

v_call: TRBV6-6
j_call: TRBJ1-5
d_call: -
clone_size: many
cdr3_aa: CASSPSWGGAPESQPQHF
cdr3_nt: TGTGCCAGCAGTCCCTCTTGGGGGGGGGCGCCGGAGAGTCAGCCCCAGCATTTT

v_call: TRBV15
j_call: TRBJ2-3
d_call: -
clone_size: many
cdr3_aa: CATSSERVGTDTQYF
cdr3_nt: TGTGCCACCAGCAGCGAGAGGGTGGGTACAGATACGCAGTATTTT

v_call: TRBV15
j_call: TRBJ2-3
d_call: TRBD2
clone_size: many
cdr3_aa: CATSTRLAGGRDRDTQYF
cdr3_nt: TGTGCCACCAGCACAAGACTAGCGGGAGGACGGGATCGAGATACGCAGTATTTT

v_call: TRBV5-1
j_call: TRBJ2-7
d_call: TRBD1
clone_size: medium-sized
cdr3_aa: CASSTSGTAYEQYF
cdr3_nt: TGCGCCAGCAGCACTTCCGGGACAGCCTACGAGCAGTACTTC

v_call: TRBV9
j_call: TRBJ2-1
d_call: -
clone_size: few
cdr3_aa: CASSVGSGYNEQFF
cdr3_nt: TGTGCCAGCAGCGTAGGATCGGGGTACAATGAGCAGTTCTTC

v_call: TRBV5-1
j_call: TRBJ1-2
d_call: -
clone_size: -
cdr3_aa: CASSLGHSGAASYGYTF
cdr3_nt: TGCGCCAGCAGCTTGGGTCACTCAGGGGCGGCTTCCTATGGCTACACCTTC

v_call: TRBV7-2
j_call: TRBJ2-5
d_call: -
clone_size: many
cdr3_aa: CASSSGRTTQYF
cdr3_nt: TGTGCCAGCAGCTCAGGCAGGACTACCCAGTACTTC

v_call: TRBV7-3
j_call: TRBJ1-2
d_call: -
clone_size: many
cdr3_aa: CASSLTSPGIGGYGYTF
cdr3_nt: TGTGCCAGCAGCTTAACGTCGCCAGGGATAGGGGGGTATGGCTACACCTTC

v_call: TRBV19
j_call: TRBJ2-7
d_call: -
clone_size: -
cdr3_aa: CASSIGSYEQYF
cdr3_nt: TGTGCCAGTAGTATTGGCAGCTACGAGCAGTACTTC

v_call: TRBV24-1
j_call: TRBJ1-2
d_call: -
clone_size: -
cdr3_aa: CATSDPIYGYTF
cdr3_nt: TGTGCCACCAGTGATCCCATCTATGGCTACACCTTC

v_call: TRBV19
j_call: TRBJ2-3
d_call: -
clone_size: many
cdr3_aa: CASRRAGGTDTQYF
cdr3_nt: TGTGCCAGTAGGCGAGCAGGGGGCACAGATACGCAGTATTTT

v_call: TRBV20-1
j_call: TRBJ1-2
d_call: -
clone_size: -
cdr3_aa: CGAKGTVYGYTF
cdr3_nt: TGCGGTGCAAAGGGAACAGTCTATGGCTACACCTTC

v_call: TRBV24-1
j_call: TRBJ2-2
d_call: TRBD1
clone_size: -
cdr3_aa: CATSDLRDRGIAGELFF
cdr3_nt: TGTGCCACCAGTGATTTGCGCGACAGGGGAATCGCCGGGGAGCTGTTCTTT

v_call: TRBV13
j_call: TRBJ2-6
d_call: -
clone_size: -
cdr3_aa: CASSLPLISGANVLTF
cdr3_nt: TGTGCCAGCAGCTTACCCCTGATCTCTGGGGCCAACGTCCTGACTTTC

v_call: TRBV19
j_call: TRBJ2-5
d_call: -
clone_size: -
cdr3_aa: CASSSSAAIRETQYF
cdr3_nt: TGTGCCAGTAGTTCCTCAGCAGCAATCCGAGAGACCCAGTACTTC

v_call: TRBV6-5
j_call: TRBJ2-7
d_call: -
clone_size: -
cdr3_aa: CASGRDSSYEQYF
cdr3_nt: TGTGCCAGCGGTCGGGACTCTTCCTACGAGCAGTACTTC

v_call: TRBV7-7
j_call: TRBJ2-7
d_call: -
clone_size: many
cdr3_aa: CASSFSKVLGTYEQYF
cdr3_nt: TGTGCTAGCAGCTTTTCGAAGGTCCTTGGGACCTACGAGCAGTACTTC

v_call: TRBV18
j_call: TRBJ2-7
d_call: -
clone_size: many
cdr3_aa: CASSNGSPEQYF
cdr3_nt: TGTGCCAGCTCAAATGGGAGCCCCGAGCAGTACTTC

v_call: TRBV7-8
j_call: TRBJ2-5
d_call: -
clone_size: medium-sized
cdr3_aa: CASSLVPGVRLETQYF
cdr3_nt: TGTGCCAGCAGCTTAGTTCCAGGAGTTCGGCTGGAGACCCAGTACTTC

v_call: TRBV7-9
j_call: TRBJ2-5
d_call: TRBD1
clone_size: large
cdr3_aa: CASSVATGGETQYF
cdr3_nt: TGTGCCAGCAGCGTCGCGACAGGGGGGGAGACCCAGTACTTC

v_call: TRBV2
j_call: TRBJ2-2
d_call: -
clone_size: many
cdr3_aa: CASKTVPTGELFF
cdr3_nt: TGTGCCAGCAAGACAGTTCCTACCGGGGAGCTGTTTTTT

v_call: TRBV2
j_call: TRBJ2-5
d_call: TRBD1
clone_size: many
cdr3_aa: CASRPGTGDFGTQYF
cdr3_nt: TGTGCCAGCAGACCGGGGACAGGGGACTTCGGGACCCAGTACTTC

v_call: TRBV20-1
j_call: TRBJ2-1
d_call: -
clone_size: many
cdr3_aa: CSAYPNEQFF
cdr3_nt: TGCAGTGCTTACCCAAATGAGCAGTTCTTC

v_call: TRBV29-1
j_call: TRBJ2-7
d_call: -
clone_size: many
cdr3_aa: CSVEIRDKSYEQYF
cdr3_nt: TGCAGCGTTGAAATCCGGGACAAGAGCTACGAGCAGTACTTC

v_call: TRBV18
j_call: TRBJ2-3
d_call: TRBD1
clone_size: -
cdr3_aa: CASSRDRGDTQYF
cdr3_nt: TGTGCCAGCTCAAGGGACAGGGGGGATACGCAGTATTTT

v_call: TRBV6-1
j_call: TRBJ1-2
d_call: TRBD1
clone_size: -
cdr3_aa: CASSDARGQGRNGYTF
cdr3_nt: TGTGCCAGCAGTGATGCTAGGGGACAGGGGAGGAATGGCTACACCTTC

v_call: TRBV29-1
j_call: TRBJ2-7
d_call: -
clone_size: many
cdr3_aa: CSVWTATLDSYEQYF
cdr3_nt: TGCAGCGTTTGGACAGCGACTTTGGACTCCTACGAGCAGTACTTC

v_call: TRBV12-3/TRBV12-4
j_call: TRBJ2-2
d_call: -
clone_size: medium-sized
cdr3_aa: CASSLNGGELFF
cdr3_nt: TGTGCCAGCAGTTTAAATGGCGGGGAGCTGTTTTTT

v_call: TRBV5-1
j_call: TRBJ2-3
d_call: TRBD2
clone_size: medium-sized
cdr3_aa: CASSANSGGSKDTQYF
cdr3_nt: TGCGCCAGCAGCGCAAATTCGGGGGGTTCGAAAGATACGCAGTATTTT

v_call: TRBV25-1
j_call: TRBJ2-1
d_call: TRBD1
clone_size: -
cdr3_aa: CASSGTVSSYNEQFF
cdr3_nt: TGTGCCAGCAGCGGGACAGTCAGCTCCTACAATGAGCAGTTCTTC

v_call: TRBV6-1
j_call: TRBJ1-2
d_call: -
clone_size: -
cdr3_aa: CAGNDGVKYYTF
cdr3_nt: TGTGCCGGGAACGACGGTGTGAAGTACTACACCTTC

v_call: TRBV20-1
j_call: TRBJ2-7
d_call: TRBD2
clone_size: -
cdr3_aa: CSARGSGRGSEQYF
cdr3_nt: TGCAGTGCTAGAGGTAGCGGGAGGGGGTCCGAGCAGTACTTC

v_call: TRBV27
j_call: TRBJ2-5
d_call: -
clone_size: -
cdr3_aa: CASSPGTVRAQYF
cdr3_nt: TGTGCCAGCAGTCCTGGGACTGTTCGGGCCCAGTACTTC

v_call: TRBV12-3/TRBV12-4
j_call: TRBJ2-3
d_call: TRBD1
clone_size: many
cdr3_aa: CASRDRASDTQYF
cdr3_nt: TGTGCCAGCAGGGACAGGGCGTCAGATACGCAGTATTTT

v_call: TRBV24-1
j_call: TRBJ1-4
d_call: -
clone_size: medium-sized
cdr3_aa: CATSDIGSEKLFF
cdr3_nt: TGTGCCACCAGTGATATCGGCTCTGAAAAACTGTTTTTT

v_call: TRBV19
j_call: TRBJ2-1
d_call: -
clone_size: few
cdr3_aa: CASTASHEQFF
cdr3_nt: TGTGCCAGTACCGCTAGTCATGAGCAGTTCTTC

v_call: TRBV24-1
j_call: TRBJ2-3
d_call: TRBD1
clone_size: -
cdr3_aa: CATSDRTRQGSRTDTQYF
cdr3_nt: TGTGCCACCAGTGACCGTACCCGACAGGGGTCACGCACAGATACGCAGTATTTT

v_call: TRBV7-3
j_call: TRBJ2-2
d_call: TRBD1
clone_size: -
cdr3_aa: CASSPPGQENSGELFF
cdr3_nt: TGTGCCAGCAGCCCTCCCGGACAGGAGAACTCCGGGGAGCTGTTTTTT

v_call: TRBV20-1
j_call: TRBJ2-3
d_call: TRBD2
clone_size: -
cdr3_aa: CSAVRLAGAPNTQYF
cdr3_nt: TGCAGTGCGGTAAGACTAGCGGGGGCTCCGAATACGCAGTATTTT

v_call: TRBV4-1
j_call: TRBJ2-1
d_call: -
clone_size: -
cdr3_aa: CASSQVERGGPRNEQFF
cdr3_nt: TGCGCCAGCAGCCAAGTGGAGAGGGGGGGGCCGAGGAATGAGCAGTTCTTC

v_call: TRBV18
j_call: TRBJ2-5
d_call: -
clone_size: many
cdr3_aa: CASSPPATAETQYF
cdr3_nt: TGTGCCAGCTCACCCCCCGCGACAGCAGAGACCCAGTACTTC

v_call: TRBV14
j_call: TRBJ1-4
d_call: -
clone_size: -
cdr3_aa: CASSVEGTNEKLFF
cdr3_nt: TGTGCCAGCAGCGTCGAGGGAACGAATGAAAAACTGTTTTTT

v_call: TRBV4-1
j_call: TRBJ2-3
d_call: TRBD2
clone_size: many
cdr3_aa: CASSQDPPGLAGPRDTQYF
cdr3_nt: TGCGCCAGCAGCCAAGACCCCCCGGGACTAGCGGGGCCCAGGGATACGCAGTATTTT

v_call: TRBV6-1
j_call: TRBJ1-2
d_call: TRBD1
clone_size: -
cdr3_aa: CASSGSPRDRIVDYGYTF
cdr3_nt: TGTGCCAGCAGTGGGAGTCCCCGGGACAGGATTGTTGACTATGGCTACACCTTC

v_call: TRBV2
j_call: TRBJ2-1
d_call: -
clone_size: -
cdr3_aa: CASSDVRGYEQFF
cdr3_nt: TGTGCCAGCAGTGACGTCAGGGGATATGAGCAGTTCTTC

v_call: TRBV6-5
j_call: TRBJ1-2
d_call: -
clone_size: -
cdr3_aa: CASRDGWQDYGYTF
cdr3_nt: TGTGCCAGCAGAGACGGGTGGCAGGACTATGGCTACACCTTC

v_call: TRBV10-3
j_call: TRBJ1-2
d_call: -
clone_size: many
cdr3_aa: CAISPGTYGYTF
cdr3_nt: TGTGCCATCAGTCCGGGGACTTATGGCTACACCTTC